These 27 T cell receptor beta chains were sequenced from one sample in a study of T cells in Graves' hyperthyroidism and ophthalmopathy. Amplification of TCR beta CDR3 regions was performed using RNA transcripts as template. HTBI primers were employed in a first-round RT-PCR of the TCR CDR3. MiXCR, run by TCRdb on the multiplex PCR reads, gives a single entry per CDR3 protein. The profile covers more than 300,000 distinct CDR3 sequences, with roughly 17% appearing a single time and about a third taken by the ten largest. The sample taken for sequencing was blood. The receptors here all came from a woman aged 30 to 39 with Graves' hyperthyroidism that later progressed to Graves' ophthalmopathy.

This clonotype was seen ten or more times. The rearrangement uses TRBV24-1 and TRBJ2-2; 14 bases are a match to TRBD2. Germline V gives CDR1 KGHDR, CDR2 SFDVKD. The CDR3 sequence is 19 residues long. V trimming: 0 bases; J trimming: 2 bases; junction bases outside the gene matches: 4. The CDR3: CATSDLETSGRGNTGELFF. The CDR3 coding sequence is TGTGCCACCAGTGATTTGGAGACTAGCGGGAGGGGAAACACCGGGGAGCTGTTTTTT.

At least ten counts were recorded for this clonotype. V gene TRBV13 combines with J gene TRBJ1-6, with D possibly TRBD1 on 6 matching bases. CDR3 length equals 12 residues. The germline CDR1 and CDR2 sequences are PRHDT and FYEKMQ (reference sequence). Trimming removed 5 bases at V and 8 bases at J, with 7 bases between. The CDR3 sequence is CASSHRDSPLHF. The CDR3 DNA is TGTGCCAGCAGCCACAGGGATTCACCCCTCCACTTT.

The genes are TRBV6-5 and TRBJ2-1; 14 nucleotides agree with TRBD2. Germline-derived CDR1 and CDR2 are MNHEY and SVGAGI. The CDR3 loop spans 16 amino acids. Trimming cost V 4 bases and J 6 bases; bases outside gene matches: 5. This CDR3 reads CASSFGLAGGCNEQFF. The CDR3 DNA follows: TGTGCCAGCAGTTTCGGACTAGCGGGGGGCTGCAATGAGCAGTTCTTC.

This clonotype was counted many times. The chain recombines TRBV11-2 with TRBJ2-1, with TRBD2 matching 8 bases. The V gene's germline CDR1 is SGHAT and CDR2 FQNNGV. Germline trimming cut 5 bases from V and 4 bases from J; bases unmatched to any gene: 10. The CDR3 sequence is 16 residues long. The CDR3 is CASSPGGATFYNEQFF. The CDR3 DNA reads as TGTGCCAGCAGCCCCGGGGGGGCAACCTTTTACAATGAGCAGTTCTTC. The full variable domain, in which reference TRBV11-2 and TRBJ2-1 provide the parts outside the CDR3, is EAGVAQSPRYKIIEKRQSVAFWCNPISGHATLYWYQQILGQGPKLLIQFQNNGVVDDSQLPKDRFSAERLKGVDSTLKIQPAKLEDSAVYLCASSPGGATFYNEQFFGPGTRLTVL.

In this sample, this clonotype turned up many times. The CDR3 DNA sequence: TGTGCCAGCAGCACAGGGGGACAGGTGCAGGCTTTCTTT. Translated: CASSTGGQVQAFF. The chain links TRBV9 to TRBJ1-1, with TRBD1 identical over 8 bases. The CDR3 has 13 residues. V lost 4 bases to trimming and J lost 11 bases; unmatched junction nucleotides: 10. Germline values: CDR1 SGDLS, CDR2 YYNGEE.

With respect to this clonotype: A junction boundary mismatches the germline segment, possibly from a read error. The gene calls are TRBV6-2 or TRBV6-3 and TRBJ1-3; D remains ambiguous. Germline assignment: CDR1 MNHEY and CDR2 SVGEGT. The CDR3 sequence is 12 residues long. The CDR3 spells CVSRYSGNTIYF. The CDR3 DNA is TGTGTCAGCAGATACTCTGGAAACACCATATATTTT.

This clonotype was counted only a few times. Just one base apart from a much larger clone, this may be a read error. The rearrangement uses TRBV5-1 and TRBJ1-6, with 9 bases lining up with TRBD1. The germline CDR1 and CDR2 sequences are SGHRS and YFSETQ. The CDR3 sequence is 14 residues long. The CDR3 DNA sequence: TGCGCCAGCAGGTCACGGGACAGGGACTCACCCCTCCCCTTT. This translates into CASRSRDRDSPLPF. Full variable domain (remainder filled in from reference TRBV5-1 and TRBJ1-6): KAGVTQTPRYLIKTRGQQVTLSCSPISGHRSVSWYQQTPGQGLQFLFEYFSETQRNKGNFPGRFSGRQFSNSRSEMNVSTLELGDSALYLCASRSRDRDSPLPFGNGTRLTVT.

This clonotype was seen repeatedly, ten times or more. The CDR3 here is CASSAGTSGYTGELFF. The CDR3 nucleotides are TGTGCCAGTAGTGCGGGGACTAGCGGGTACACCGGGGAGCTGTTTTTT. The rearrangement uses TRBV19 and TRBJ2-2; 12 bases agree with TRBD2. The ends lost 5 bases at V and 3 bases at J; junction bases unmatched: 4. Per the germline V gene, CDR1 is LNHDA and CDR2 is SQIVND (reference sequence). The CDR3 has 16 amino acids. Complete variable domain (other parts from reference TRBV19 and TRBJ2-2): DGGITQSPKYLFRKEGQNVTLSCEQNLNHDAMYWYRQDPGQGLRLIYYSQIVNDFQKGDIAEGYSVSREKKESFPLTVTSAQKNPTAFYLCASSAGTSGYTGELFFGEGSRLTVL.

The sample holds a few counts of this clonotype. The chain employs TRBV24-1 and TRBJ1-1; D perhaps matches TRBD1 (5 bases). V lost 5 bases to trimming and J lost 4 bases, with 10 bases between them. The germline V gene encodes CDR1 KGHDR and CDR2 SFDVKD. This CDR3 contains 13 residues. The CDR3 DNA follows: TGTGCCACCAGTGGGGCCGGGGGCACTGAAGCTTTCTTT. It yields the protein CATSGAGGTEAFF.

At least ten counts were recorded for this clonotype. The J gene is TRBJ2-3, the V gene TRBV3-1; 9 bases are shared with TRBD1. V lost 4 bases to trimming and J lost 6 bases; unmatched junction nucleotides: 11. This CDR3 contains 16 residues. Germline lookup yields CDR1 LGHDT and CDR2 YNNKEL (reference sequence). The CDR3 reads CASSPGQGPLSDTQYF. CDR3 bases: TGTGCCAGCAGCCCCGGACAGGGGCCTTTGTCGGATACGCAGTATTTT.

This clonotype showed up many times. CDR3 protein: CASSRGGSNQPQHF. The DNA of the CDR3 is TGTGCCAGCAGTAGAGGGGGTAGCAATCAGCCCCAGCATTTT. This chain links TRBV27 with TRBJ1-5; TRBD1 might be the D (6 bases). V gave up 5 bases and J gave up 0 bases, with 8 bases separating them. This CDR3 has 14 amino acids. Germline V lookup: CDR1 MNHEY, CDR2 SMNVEV (reference sequence).

This clonotype was counted many times. V is TRBV6-5 and J is TRBJ1-3; D is unresolved. The CDR3 has 16 amino acids. CDR1 is MNHEY and CDR2 is SVGAGI in the germline V gene. V lost 2 bases to trimming and J lost 0 bases, with 11 bases between them. CDR3 DNA sequence: TGTGCCAGCAGTTACCCCCCGCCGGACTCTGGAAACACCATATATTTT. Translation: CASSYPPPDSGNTIYF.

The sample holds many counts of this clonotype. V and J are TRBV12-3 or TRBV12-4 and TRBJ1-1; D not certain. The V gene lost 2 bases and the J gene lost 8 bases, with 9 bases spanning the gap. This CDR3 is 12 amino acids long. CDR3 sequence: CASSLPGREAFF. The DNA for the CDR3 is TGTGCCAGCAGTTTACCTGGGAGGGAAGCTTTCTTT.

Ten or more counts support this clonotype. The rearrangement links TRBV12-3 or TRBV12-4 to TRBJ2-7; 13 nucleotides align to TRBD2. This CDR3 comprises 15 residues. V trimming: 6 bases; J trimming: 4 bases; junction bases outside the gene matches: 6. DNA for the CDR3: TGTGCCAGCAGGCCGGGACTAGCGGGATTGTACGAGCAGTACTTC. Protein sequence: CASRPGLAGLYEQYF.

This clonotype was seen repeatedly, ten times or more. V and J are TRBV10-2 and TRBJ2-7, with D uncertain. Trimming stripped 2 bases from V and 2 bases from J, with 7 bases between. The CDR3 length is 13 residues. The germline gives CDR1 WSHSY, CDR2 SAAADI. DNA for the CDR3: TGCGCCAGCAGTGAGGCGGTGGCCTACGAGCAGTACTTC. Its protein is CASSEAVAYEQYF.

This clonotype occurred many times. The genes are TRBV11-2 and TRBJ2-5, with a weak D call TRBD2 (5 bases). This CDR3 is 15 amino acids long. The ends were cut back, 6 bases at V and 2 bases at J, with 16 bases in the middle. Looked up from germline, CDR1 is SGHAT and CDR2 is FQNNGV. The CDR3 DNA reads TGTGCCAGCAGTTTCCTGATGGGGAGACAAGAGACCCAGTACTTC. Amino acids: CASSFLMGRQETQYF.

The J gene is TRBJ1-1, the V gene TRBV2; D remains ambiguous. The CDR3 is 15 amino acids. Germline CDR1 is SNHLY and CDR2 is FYNNEI. Trimming shortened V by 8 bases and J by 1 base, and 17 bases separated the two germline ends. CDR3 coding DNA: TGTGCCAGCTCCCTGGGCAGTCGCACGAACACTGAAGCTTTCTTT. Protein: CASSLGSRTNTEAFF.

This CDR3 reads CASKRIPGQVGEFF. In DNA, the CDR3 is TGTGCCAGCAAAAGGATACCGGGACAGGTCGGGGAGTTCTTC. This sequence joins TRBV6-1 and TRBJ2-1, with TRBD1 matching 8 bases. Germline CDR1 reads MNHNS; CDR2 reads SASEGT. V shed 7 bases and J 14 bases; nucleotides not matched to a gene: 16. The CDR3 contains 14 residues.

This rearrangement joins TRBV7-9 to TRBJ2-3; D is undetermined. The V gene's germline CDR1 is SEHNR and CDR2 FQNEAQ (reference sequence). This CDR3 has 13 amino acids. Trimming cost V 4 bases and J 6 bases, with 11 bases left between them. In nucleotides, the CDR3 is TGTGCCAGCAGCTCCCCAAACTGGGATACGCAGTATTTT. As protein: CASSSPNWDTQYF.

This clonotype was counted many times. This rearrangement joins TRBV4-1 to TRBJ2-7, with D maybe TRBD2 (5 bases). CDR3 length equals 14 residues. In germline, CDR1 is MGHRA, CDR2 YSYEKL. Trimming took 3 bases from V and 6 from J, leaving 15 bases between them. Written as DNA, the CDR3 is TGCGCCAGCAGCCAGGGAGTGAGCGGACTCGAGCAGTACTTC. It encodes CASSQGVSGLEQYF.

This clonotype has only a few counts. The CDR3: CSVETGWAGNTIYF. DNA for the CDR3: TGCAGCGTTGAAACGGGGTGGGCTGGAAACACCATATATTTT. This sequence joins TRBV29-1 and TRBJ1-3; D unresolved. Germline CDR1 and CDR2: SQVTM and ANQGSEA. The CDR3 consists of 14 residues. V gave up 2 bases and J gave up 2 bases, with 10 bases separating them.

This clonotype was detected only a few times. CDR3 DNA: TGCAGTGCTAGTAGTAGCGGGGGGGCAGAAAATGAGCAGTTCTTC. It yields the protein CSASSSGGAENEQFF. The V call is TRBV20-1, the J call TRBJ2-1; 11 nucleotides agree with TRBD2. This CDR3 has 15 residues. Germline CDR1 is DFQATT and CDR2 is SNEGSKA (reference sequence). With V trimmed by 3 bases and J by 7 bases, 8 bases remained unmatched.

In this sample, this clonotype turned up a few times. This chain uses TRBV30 with TRBJ2-2; 7 nucleotides agree with TRBD1. Germline V gene data show CDR1 as GTSNPN and CDR2 as SVGIG (reference sequence). The CDR3 covers 15 residues. Germline trimming cut 2 bases from V and 1 base from J; bases unmatched to any gene: 4. CDR3: CAWSYTGVNTGELFF. CDR3 nucleotides: TGTGCCTGGAGTTATACAGGGGTGAACACCGGGGAGCTGTTTTTT.

The chain employs TRBV18 and TRBJ2-7, with 10 bases aligning to TRBD1. Germline V gene lookup returns CDR1 KGHSH and CDR2 LQKENI. V was clipped by 5 bases and J by 3 bases; unmatched bases: 4. The CDR3 contains 14 residues. CDR3 sequence reads: CASSSRTGGYEQYF. In DNA form, the CDR3 reads TGTGCCAGCTCATCAAGGACAGGGGGCTACGAGCAGTACTTC.

Ten or more counts support this clonotype. The J gene is TRBJ2-4, the V gene TRBV28; the D gene could be TRBD1 or TRBD2 (5 bases each). The CDR3 runs 12 residues. Trimming left V 5 bases short and J 15 bases short, with 17 bases between. Looked up from germline, CDR1 is MDHEN and CDR2 is SYDVKM. The CDR3 DNA is TGTGCCAGCAGTCCACCCCGGGGCCCACTGTACTTC. Translating it yields CASSPPRGPLYF.

This clonotype came up many times. The chain joins TRBV5-6 to TRBJ1-6; 7 bases align to TRBD1. J gave up 1 base and V 3 bases, and 4 bases lay outside the gene matches. CDR1 SGHDT and CDR2 YYEEEE come from the germline V gene. This CDR3 comprises 16 residues. The chain's CDR3 is CASSSRQGSYNSPLHF. The CDR3 DNA is TGTGCCAGCAGCTCCCGACAGGGATCCTATAATTCACCCCTCCACTTT.

The table lists this clonotype with a few counts. The V gene is TRBV24-1, the J gene TRBJ2-2; possibly TRBD2 for D (5 bases). The ends were cut back, 0 bases at V and 0 bases at J, with 10 bases in the middle. The CDR3 is made up of 17 amino acids. Germline assignment: CDR1 KGHDR and CDR2 SFDVKD. The CDR3 spells CATSDLEGRSNTGELFF. Written as DNA, the CDR3 is TGTGCCACCAGTGATTTGGAGGGAAGGTCGAACACCGGGGAGCTGTTTTTT.